The 29 T cell receptor beta chains listed next were all sequenced from one sample in a study of blood T cell repertoires in COVID-19. Libraries were prepared by immunoSEQ multiplex PCR; TCRdb keeps only in-frame clonotypes and omits some of them. In the table there are under 100,000 clones, approximately 86% of which are singletons. Input material: peripheral blood. These receptors were taken from a man older than 75 with active or convalescent COVID-19.

The sample holds one count of this clone. J is TRBJ1-1 and V is TRBV5-1; TRBD1 might be the D (5 bases). Germline CDR1 is SGHRS and CDR2 is YFSETQ. This CDR3 comprises 16 residues. Trimming left V 4 bases short and J 6 bases short, with 22 bases between. In DNA form, the CDR3 reads TGCGCCAGCAGCATGGCCGCAGGGCCAGGAGATTCTGAAGCTTTCTTT. Translated: CASSMAAGPGDSEAFF.

The rearrangement joins TRBV19 to TRBJ1-1; D uncertain. The CDR3 contains 13 residues. Germline V gene data show CDR1 as LNHDA and CDR2 as SQIVND (reference sequence). The V end lost 3 bases, the J end lost 1 base, and 6 bases lay between the germline ends. CDR3 sequence: CASSMGRNTEAFF. Written as DNA, the CDR3 is TGTGCCAGTAGTATGGGCCGGAACACTGAAGCTTTCTTT.

The chain combines TRBV5-1 with TRBJ1-2, with 8 bases aligning to TRBD1. Trimming at V came to 5 bases and at J to 5 bases, leaving 8 bases not matched to a gene. Germline lookup yields CDR1 SGHRS and CDR2 YFSETQ. This CDR3 comprises 14 residues. In DNA form, the CDR3 reads TGCGCCAGCAGTCAAGGACAGGGTTGGTATGGCTACACCTTC. It encodes CASSQGQGWYGYTF.

The chain uses TRBV23-1 and TRBJ1-4; D remains unclear. TRBV23-1 is noted as an ORF with a role that remains uncertain. The CDR3 length is 16 residues. Trimming took off 3 bases at V and 0 bases at J, with 11 bases between the two ends. Here the CDR3 reads CASSQSINATNEKLFF. Written as DNA, the CDR3 is TGCGCCAGCAGTCAGAGTATAAATGCAACTAATGAAAAACTGTTTTTT.

This clone was picked up a small number of times. Within the sample, other DNA sequences also encode this same CDR3. The chain employs TRBV7-9 and TRBJ2-2, with D perhaps TRBD2 (5 bases). V was pared by 1 base and J by 0 bases, with 6 bases between. The CDR3 extends over 15 amino acids. The germline CDR1 and CDR2 sequences are SEHNR and FQNEAQ (reference sequence). CDR3 in amino acids: CASSLGGSNTGELFF. CDR3 DNA: TGTGCCAGCAGCTTAGGCGGGTCGAACACCGGGGAGCTGTTTTTT. The full variable domain, rest sourced from reference TRBV7-9 and TRBJ2-2, is DTGVSQNPRHKITKRGQNVTFRCDPISEHNRLYWYRQTLGQGPEFLTYFQNEAQLEKSRLLSDRFSAERPKGSFSTLEIQRTEQGDSAMYLCASSLGGSNTGELFFGEGSRLTVL.

V and J are TRBV29-1 and TRBJ1-2; 9 nucleotides agree with TRBD1. The CDR3 is 13 amino acids. The trim removed 3 bases at V and 4 bases at J, leaving 3 bases unmatched. Looked up from germline, CDR1 is SQVTM and CDR2 is ANQGSEA. CDR3 DNA sequence: TGCAGCGTTGATTGGGACAGGGCCTATGGCTACACCTTC. Amino acids: CSVDWDRAYGYTF.

The chain recombines TRBV24-1 with TRBJ1-2, with 12 positions matching TRBD1. The germline gives CDR1 KGHDR, CDR2 SFDVKD. After removal of 3 bases from V and 8 bases from J, the junction contained 9 bases not matched to a gene. The length of the CDR3 is 16 residues. This CDR3 reads CATSDPGTGGAEGYTF. In DNA form, the CDR3 reads TGTGCCACCAGTGATCCCGGGACAGGGGGCGCGGAGGGCTACACCTTC.

The gene calls are TRBV19 and TRBJ1-4, with D possibly matching TRBD1 (5 bases). With 3 bases removed from V and 7 bases from J, the gap between germline ends came to 12 bases. From germline, CDR1 is LNHDA and CDR2 SQIVND (reference sequence). CDR3 length equals 14 residues. CDR3 nucleotides: TGTGCCAGTAGTATGACAGCCAACGCTGAAAAACTGTTTTTT. Encoded protein: CASSMTANAEKLFF. The full variable domain, in which reference TRBV19 and TRBJ1-4 provide the parts outside the CDR3, is DGGITQSPKYLFRKEGQNVTLSCEQNLNHDAMYWYRQDPGQGLRLIYYSQIVNDFQKGDIAEGYSVSREKKESFPLTVTSAQKNPTAFYLCASSMTANAEKLFFGSGTQLSVL.

The chain couples TRBV18 to TRBJ1-1; the D is unclear. The V gene lost 3 bases and the J gene lost 0 bases, with 5 bases spanning the gap. Germline V gene sequence: CDR1 KGHSH, CDR2 LQKENI. This CDR3 spans 13 amino acids. The CDR3 DNA sequence: TGTGCCAGCTCACCTACACTGAACACTGAAGCTTTCTTT. It yields the protein CASSPTLNTEAFF.

The rearrangement uses TRBV7-3 and TRBJ2-5; the match to TRBD2 covers 14 bases. CDR1 and CDR2 from the germline V gene are SGHTA and FQGTGA. V lost 5 bases to trimming and J lost 5 bases; unmatched junction nucleotides: 4. This CDR3 spans 15 amino acids. The CDR3 DNA reads TGTGCCAGCAGCCGGACTAGCGGGAGGAGGGAGACCCAGTACTTC. Amino acids: CASSRTSGRRETQYF.

V usage is TRBV19 and J usage is TRBJ1-5; D unresolved. This CDR3 region has 15 residues. V was trimmed by 3 bases and J by 0 bases, leaving 9 bases between them. Germline loops: CDR1 LNHDA, CDR2 SQIVND (reference sequence). The CDR3 loop reads CASSIYGGSNQPQHF. DNA of the CDR3: TGTGCCAGTAGTATCTATGGCGGTAGCAATCAGCCCCAGCATTTT.

The sample holds one count of this clone. The chain has TRBV3-1 (or the pseudogene TRBV3-2) and TRBJ1-1; a possible D gene is TRBD1 (6 bases). The germline V gene encodes CDR1 LGHDT and CDR2 YNNKEL (reference sequence). The CDR3 consists of 14 residues. V shed 3 bases and J shed 1 base, with 9 bases lying between them. CDR3 sequence (DNA): TGTGCCAGCAGCCAGCGGGGGCCGAACACTGAAGCTTTCTTT. Protein product: CASSQRGPNTEAFF.

V and J are TRBV11-2 and TRBJ2-1, with 8 nucleotides matching TRBD1. The CDR3 extends over 14 amino acids. Trimming at V came to 3 bases and at J to 4 bases, leaving 2 bases not matched to a gene. Germline values: CDR1 SGHAT, CDR2 FQNNGV. In nucleotides, the CDR3 is TGTGCCAGCAGCTTGGGACAGGAGTACAATGAGCAGTTCTTC. Protein: CASSLGQEYNEQFF.

V is TRBV3-1 (or the pseudogene TRBV3-2) and J is TRBJ2-1, with 13 positions matching TRBD2. CDR3 size: 18 residues. Germline CDR1 reads LGHDT; CDR2 reads YNNKEL (reference sequence). V shed 5 bases, J shed 1 base, and the junction held 8 bases outside the gene matches. The CDR3 loop is CASSTRTSGSTSYNEQFF. The CDR3 bases are TGTGCCAGCAGCACCCGGACTAGCGGGAGTACATCCTACAATGAGCAGTTCTTC.

The J gene is TRBJ2-2, the V gene TRBV30, with 7 bases lining up with TRBD1. This CDR3 is 15 amino acids long. CDR1 GTSNPN and CDR2 SVGIG come from the germline V gene (reference sequence). V gave up 1 base and J gave up 4 bases; unmatched junction bases: 6. In DNA, the CDR3 is TGTGCCTGGAGTGGAACAGGGGTAGTCACCGGGGAGCTGTTTTTT. It specifies CAWSGTGVVTGELFF.

This clone was seen a handful of times. V and J are TRBV6-5 and TRBJ2-2, with TRBD1 as a possible D gene (6 bases). Trimming shortened V by 7 bases and J by 7 bases, and 16 bases separated the two germline ends. The CDR3 length is 14 residues. Per the germline V gene, CDR1 is MNHEY and CDR2 is SVGAGI. The DNA of the CDR3 is TGTGCCAGCATCTTTGACAGGCAGAGCGGGGAGCTGTTTTTT. Translation gives CASIFDRQSGELFF.

The table lists this clone with a count of one. The chain is built from TRBV6-5 and TRBJ1-2; D might be TRBD1 (6 bases). V was clipped by 7 bases and J by 9 bases, with 15 bases between them. The CDR3 is 12 amino acids. Germline CDR1 reads MNHEY; CDR2 reads SVGAGI. The DNA for the CDR3 is TGTGCCAGCACTCAAGGGGGGGAACGCTACACCTTC. Protein product: CASTQGGERYTF.

CDR3 loop: CATSDLHRGTGEYNEQFF. In DNA, the CDR3 is TGTGCCACCAGTGATTTGCACCGGGGGACAGGGGAATACAATGAGCAGTTCTTC. The chain couples TRBV24-1 to TRBJ2-1; 10 bases map to TRBD1. V lost 0 bases and J lost 4; bases outside the gene matches: 8. The CDR3 is made up of 18 amino acids. The germline gives CDR1 KGHDR, CDR2 SFDVKD.

The chain couples TRBV11-2 to TRBJ2-2; 8 positions agree with TRBD2. CDR1 is SGHAT, CDR2 FQNNGV, per germline. This CDR3 comprises 15 residues. Trimming at V came to 6 bases and at J to 4 bases, leaving 7 bases not matched to a gene. DNA for the CDR3: TGTGCCAGCAGATCCTCCGGGACTAGCACCGGGGAGCTGTTTTTT. Its translation is CASRSSGTSTGELFF.

The gene calls are TRBV7-6 and TRBJ1-5, with 11 bases aligning to TRBD1. The CDR3 has 17 residues. J lost 2 bases, V lost 8 bases, and 11 bases had no gene match. CDR1 is SGHVS, CDR2 FNYEAQ, per germline. Here the CDR3 reads CASAVGQGAWGNQPQHF. In DNA, the CDR3 is TGTGCCAGCGCCGTAGGACAGGGGGCTTGGGGCAATCAGCCCCAGCATTTT.

The J gene is TRBJ1-1, the V gene TRBV18; D is ambiguous. V lost 1 base and J lost 0, with 6 bases in between. Per the germline V gene, CDR1 is KGHSH and CDR2 is LQKENI. This CDR3 comprises 14 residues. As DNA, the CDR3 is TGTGCCAGCTCACCACTCTCTATGAACACTGAAGCTTTCTTT. Protein: CASSPLSMNTEAFF.

This clone was counted once. V and J are TRBV18 and TRBJ1-4, with a weak D call TRBD1 (6 bases). The V end was cut by 2 bases, the J end by 3 bases, with 13 bases between. The CDR3 is 16 amino acids. CDR1 and CDR2 (germline): KGHSH, LQKENI. The CDR3 is CASSPDRLLANEKLFF. CDR3 coding DNA: TGTGCCAGCTCACCAGACAGGCTATTAGCTAATGAAAAACTGTTTTTT.

In this sample, this clone turned up once. The gene calls are TRBV2 and TRBJ2-1, with a tentative D call TRBD1 (6 bases). The ends were cut back, 2 bases at V and 6 bases at J, with 14 bases in the middle. CDR1 SNHLY and CDR2 FYNNEI come from the germline V gene. The CDR3 sequence is 15 residues long. Here the CDR3 reads CASSETVRGSNEQFF. CDR3 DNA: TGTGCCAGCAGTGAAACGGTCAGGGGTAGCAATGAGCAGTTCTTC.

There are a few counts of this clone. The gene calls are TRBV5-1 and TRBJ1-3, with a weak D call TRBD1 (5 bases). Trimming removed 1 base from V and 0 bases from J, with 11 bases in between. Per the germline V gene, CDR1 is SGHRS and CDR2 is YFSETQ. The CDR3 is made up of 16 amino acids. CDR3 nucleotides: TGCGCCAGCAGCTTGTCAACAGGTCTCTCTGGAAACACCATATATTTT. Translation: CASSLSTGLSGNTIYF.

This clone was found once. The genes are TRBV5-1 and TRBJ2-6; 7 bases are shared with TRBD1. The CDR3 extends over 16 amino acids. The ends lost 7 bases at V and 1 base at J; junction bases unmatched: 8. Germline V gene lookup returns CDR1 SGHRS and CDR2 YFSETQ. The CDR3 nucleotides read TGCGCCAGCTCCGGGACAGCCCTTTCTGGGGCCAACGTCCTGACTTTC. Protein sequence: CASSGTALSGANVLTF.

The genes are TRBV3-1 (or the pseudogene TRBV3-2) and TRBJ1-1; D gene ambiguous. The CDR3 has 12 residues. V lost 5 bases to trimming and J lost 10 bases, with 14 bases between them. Germline V gene lookup returns CDR1 LGHDT and CDR2 YNNKEL (reference sequence). The CDR3 here is CASSGDIGVAFF. The CDR3 DNA is TGTGCCAGCAGCGGCGACATTGGTGTAGCTTTCTTT.

The genes are TRBV6-5 and TRBJ2-1; weak D call: TRBD2 (5 bases). V lost 2 bases, J lost 6 bases, and 14 bases lay in between. Looked up from germline, CDR1 is MNHEY and CDR2 is SVGAGI. The CDR3 runs 15 residues. CDR3 DNA: TGTGCCAGCAGTTACGGTCATAACGCGGGCAATGAGCAGTTCTTC. Its translation: CASSYGHNAGNEQFF.

This clone was observed once. V usage is TRBV5-5 and J usage is TRBJ1-1; the D is unclear. V shed 0 bases and J shed 3 bases, with 9 bases lying between them. The germline gives CDR1 SGHKS, CDR2 YYEKEE (reference sequence). This CDR3 has 14 residues. The DNA for the CDR3 is TGTGCCAGCAGCTTGGCATCCGGGGACACTGAAGCTTTCTTT. Translation: CASSLASGDTEAFF.

This rearrangement joins TRBV27 to TRBJ1-2, with 10 positions matching TRBD1. The CDR3 loop spans 15 amino acids. Unmatched junction bases numbered 13, after V lost 6 bases and J lost 9 bases. Germline V CDR1 and CDR2: MNHEY, SMNVEV (reference sequence). In DNA form, the CDR3 reads TGTGCCAGCAGCCGAGATGGGACAGGGGCTATTAGCTACACCTTC. This gives the protein CASSRDGTGAISYTF.